A selection of T cell receptor beta chains follows, all from one sample in a study of T-cell reconstitution after alpha-beta-depleted transplantation in children. Via MiXCR, TCRdb re-called the PCR reads, giving one row per CDR3 protein. Found here are about 540,000 distinct CDR3 sequences, about a sixth of them singletons; the top ten hold over 3%. The sequencing used PBMCs from the stem cell graft donor, collected from the stem cell graft. The receptors were sampled from a human donor who donated a stem cell graft to a child with acute lymphoblastic leukemia. Each CDR3 is given with its conserved first and last residue. A D gene is named only where the DNA matches it firmly. Clone size is given for some rows only: seen once, a few or many times, or a class if the clone is expanded.

J	size	V	D	DNA	CDR3
TRBJ2-1	NA	TRBV7-2	TRBD1	TGTGCCAGCAGCTGGGGGACAGGGAATGAGCAGTTCTTC	CASSWGTGNEQFF
TRBJ2-3	few	TRBV5-1	NA	TGCGCCAGCAGCCCGGGGGACGGAACAGATACGCAGTATTTT	CASSPGDGTDTQYF
TRBJ1-5	NA	TRBV19	NA	TGTGCCAGTAGTTGGGACACCTATAGCAATCAGCCCCAGCATTTT	CASSWDTYSNQPQHF
TRBJ2-2	NA	TRBV12-3/TRBV12-4	TRBD2	TGTGCCAGCAGTTACATTACCGGGACTAGCGGGATCGCGAACACCGGGGAGCTGTTTTTT	CASSYITGTSGIANTGELFF
TRBJ2-7	NA	TRBV12-3/TRBV12-4	TRBD2	TGTGCCAGCACTAACCGAGGGAGGGACGAGCAGTACTTC	CASTNRGRDEQYF
TRBJ2-1	few	TRBV3-1	NA	TGTGCCAGCAGCCATAGTGACACAGGTCGGGACAATGAGCAGTTCTTC	CASSHSDTGRDNEQFF
TRBJ2-3	few	TRBV5-1	NA	TGCGCCAGCAACCCTGGTTACACAGATACGCAGTATTTT	CASNPGYTDTQYF
TRBJ2-7	NA	TRBV29-1	TRBD2	TGCAGCGTTGCGGGGGGCTACGAGCAGTACTTC	CSVAGGYEQYF
TRBJ1-2	NA	TRBV5-1	NA	TGCGCCAGCAAGACGCAGGGCAACGCGAAGGGCTACACCTTC	CASKTQGNAKGYTF
TRBJ2-7	NA	TRBV5-1	NA	TGCGCCAGCAGCCTAGCGGAGAGGGGGGAGCAGTACTTC	CASSLAERGEQYF
TRBJ2-1	few	TRBV27	TRBD2	TGTGCCAGCAGTTTAGGTGCTAGCGGGAAGGATGAGCAGTTCTTC	CASSLGASGKDEQFF
TRBJ1-1	NA	TRBV12-3/TRBV12-4	NA	TGTGCCAGCACTTTACTTGGGGAGGTCGGCACTGAAGCTTTCTTT	CASTLLGEVGTEAFF
TRBJ2-3	few	TRBV5-4	TRBD1	TGTGCCAGCAGCTCGAATAGACAGGGGGGTACCGGGACCCGTCGGGATACGCAGTATTTT	CASSSNRQGGTGTRRDTQYF
TRBJ2-1	few	TRBV9	TRBD2	TGTGCCAGCAGCGTAGGTCTAGCGGGAGGTCCAAGCTCCTACAATGAGCAGTTCTTC	CASSVGLAGGPSSYNEQFF
TRBJ2-2	few	TRBV15	NA	TGTGCCACCAGCAGAGGGGCCGGGGAGCTGTTTTTT	CATSRGAGELFF
TRBJ2-7	NA	TRBV20-1	NA	TGCAGTGCTAGAGATCTCCCCCCCGCGGTAGAGCAGTACTTC	CSARDLPPAVEQYF
TRBJ2-2	few	TRBV7-3	TRBD1	TGTGCCAGCGGCTTGGGACAGGGGGCCGGGGAGCTGTTTTTT	CASGLGQGAGELFF
TRBJ2-7	few	TRBV7-6	TRBD1	TGTGCCAGCAGCCCCTTCACCGCTGACAGGGCGACCTACGAGCAGTACTTC	CASSPFTADRATYEQYF
TRBJ2-7	NA	TRBV7-9	NA	TGTGCCAGCAGCCGGACAGTCTACGAGCAGTACTTC	CASSRTVYEQYF
TRBJ2-7	NA	TRBV5-1	NA	TGCGCCAGCAGCCCGGCGGACAACGAGCAGTACTTC	CASSPADNEQYF
TRBJ2-1	few	TRBV20-1	TRBD2	TGCAGTGCTAGAGATCCAGCGGGAGCTGAGCAGTTCTTC	CSARDPAGAEQFF
TRBJ2-1	NA	TRBV14	NA	TGTGCCAGCAGGCCCCGAGGGGCCAGCTACAATGAGCAGTTCTTC	CASRPRGASYNEQFF
TRBJ2-1	NA	TRBV25-1	TRBD2	TGTGCCAGCAGTGCTCTGGGGACTAGCGGGAGGCCGGGGTTCTTC	CASSALGTSGRPGFF